Shown below are 3 T cell receptor beta chains from a single sample sequenced in a study of T cell repertoires in aging, cancer and after chemotherapy (dated by TCRdb to about 2019). The sequencer listed for this sample is Illumina MiSeq. Rearranged TRB sequences spanning V, D and J segments were amplified in a multiplex touch-down PCR with a mixed TRB-A/B primer pool. The public sequencing data were trimmed at Q25 with fastp and processed into clonotypes with MiXCR by TCRdb, which kept only in-frame beta chains. CDR3 protein duplicates are merged, each entry listing the most common genes and DNA. The sample table shows about 5,700 distinct CDR3 sequences, and over 25% are seen once. Roughly 5.6% of the sample is in the top ten clones. TCR beta rearrangements were amplified from genomic DNA isolated from peripheral blood, not from sorted cells or RNA. Sample: blood. All receptors derive from a human donor in good health.

The chain combines TRBV7-2 with TRBJ2-3; no definite D call. CDR3 size: 17 residues. The germline V gene encodes CDR1 SGHTA and CDR2 FQGNSA. V was pared by 1 base and J by 0 bases, with 14 bases between. The CDR3 region has the DNA TGTGCCAGCAGCTTAGGGGGTGTGGCCTCCAGCACAGATACGCAGTATTTT. The encoded protein is CASSLGGVASSTDTQYF.

This clonotype appeared a few times. V and J are TRBV6-5 and TRBJ1-2; tentative D call: TRBD1 (5 bases). CDR1 and CDR2 (germline): MNHEY, SVGAGI. Deletions cut 6 bases from V and 1 base from J, with 15 bases between. The CDR3 has 15 residues. For the CDR3, the DNA is TGTGCCAGCAGAGGCCGGGACGGGTATAACTATGGCTACACCTTC. This translates into CASRGRDGYNYGYTF.

The table lists this clonotype with a few counts. The V call is TRBV19, the J call TRBJ1-5; 7 bases match TRBD1. This CDR3 is built from 14 residues. V lost 8 bases, J lost 8 bases, and 12 bases stayed unmatched. Germline CDR1 is LNHDA and CDR2 is SQIVND (reference sequence). The CDR3 DNA reads as TGTGCCAGTGGACAGGCCCCGATCTGGGAGCCCCAGCATTTT. Protein sequence: CASGQAPIWEPQHF.